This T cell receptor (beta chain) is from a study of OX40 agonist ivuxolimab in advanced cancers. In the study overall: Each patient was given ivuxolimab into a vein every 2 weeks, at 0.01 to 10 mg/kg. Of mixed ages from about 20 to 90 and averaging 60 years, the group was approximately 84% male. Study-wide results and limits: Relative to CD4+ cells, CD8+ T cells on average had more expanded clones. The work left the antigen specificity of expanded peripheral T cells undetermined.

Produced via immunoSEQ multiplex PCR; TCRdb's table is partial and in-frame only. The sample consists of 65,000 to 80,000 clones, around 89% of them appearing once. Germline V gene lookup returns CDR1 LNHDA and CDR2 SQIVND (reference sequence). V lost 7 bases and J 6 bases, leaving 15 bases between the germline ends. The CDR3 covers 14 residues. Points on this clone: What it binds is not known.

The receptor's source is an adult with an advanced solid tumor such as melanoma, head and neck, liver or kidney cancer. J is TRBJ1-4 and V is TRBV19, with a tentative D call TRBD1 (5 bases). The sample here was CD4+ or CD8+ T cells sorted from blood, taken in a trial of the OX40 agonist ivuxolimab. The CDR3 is CASISGGVDEKLFF. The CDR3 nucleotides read TGTGCCAGTATCTCGGGGGGAGTTGATGAAAAACTGTTTTTT.